The T cell receptor (beta chain) under discussion was sequenced for a study of T cells after yellow fever vaccination. In TCRdb, the 5' RACE reads were re-called with MiXCR into one record per CDR3 protein. The sample shows 100,000 or so distinct CDR3 sequences, roughly 8.2% of them seen only once. There are 15 residues in the CDR3. V dropped 1 base and J dropped 1 base, with 7 bases sitting between them. Germline values: CDR1 LGHNA, CDR2 YSLEER. This clonotype was seen ten or more times. This receptor was taken from a man between 18 and 35 years old who received the YFV17D yellow fever vaccine. The input for sequencing was CD8+ T cells not binding an NS4B(214-222) dextramer, sorted from PBMCs, taken less than 18 days after the first yellow fever vaccination. This chain uses TRBV4-3 with TRBJ2-2; D is unclear. As DNA, the CDR3 is TGCGCCAGCAGCCAAGCAATCATGAACACCGGGGAGCTGTTTTTT. Translating gives CASSQAIMNTGELFF.